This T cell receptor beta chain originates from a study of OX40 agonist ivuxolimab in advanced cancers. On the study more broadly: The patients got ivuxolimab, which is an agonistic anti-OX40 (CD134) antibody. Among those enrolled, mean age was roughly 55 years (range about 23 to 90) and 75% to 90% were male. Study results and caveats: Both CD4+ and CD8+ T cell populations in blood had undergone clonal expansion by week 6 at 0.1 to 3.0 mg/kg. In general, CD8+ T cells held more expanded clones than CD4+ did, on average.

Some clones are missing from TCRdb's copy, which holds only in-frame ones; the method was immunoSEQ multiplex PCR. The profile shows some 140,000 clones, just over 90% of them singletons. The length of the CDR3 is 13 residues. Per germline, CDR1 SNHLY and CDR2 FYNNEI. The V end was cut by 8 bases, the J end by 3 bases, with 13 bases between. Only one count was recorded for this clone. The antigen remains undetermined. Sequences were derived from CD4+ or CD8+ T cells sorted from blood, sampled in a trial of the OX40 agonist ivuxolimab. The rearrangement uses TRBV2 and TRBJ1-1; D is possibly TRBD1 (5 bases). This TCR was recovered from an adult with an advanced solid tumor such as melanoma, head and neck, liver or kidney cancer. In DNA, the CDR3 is TGTGCCAGCCTGATAGGCAGGGACACTGAAGCTTTCTTT. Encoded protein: CASLIGRDTEAFF.